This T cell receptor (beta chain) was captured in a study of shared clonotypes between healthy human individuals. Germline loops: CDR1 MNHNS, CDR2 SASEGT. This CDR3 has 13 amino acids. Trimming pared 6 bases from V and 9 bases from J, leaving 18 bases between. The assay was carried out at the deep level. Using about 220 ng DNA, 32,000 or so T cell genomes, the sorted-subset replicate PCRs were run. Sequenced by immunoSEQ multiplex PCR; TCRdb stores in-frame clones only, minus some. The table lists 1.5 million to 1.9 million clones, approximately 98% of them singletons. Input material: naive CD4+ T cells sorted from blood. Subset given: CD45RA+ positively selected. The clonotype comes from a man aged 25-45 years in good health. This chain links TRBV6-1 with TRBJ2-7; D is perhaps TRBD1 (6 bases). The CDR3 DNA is TGTGCCAGCAGAATAACCACAGGGTTAGGGCAGTACTTC. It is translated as CASRITTGLGQYF.